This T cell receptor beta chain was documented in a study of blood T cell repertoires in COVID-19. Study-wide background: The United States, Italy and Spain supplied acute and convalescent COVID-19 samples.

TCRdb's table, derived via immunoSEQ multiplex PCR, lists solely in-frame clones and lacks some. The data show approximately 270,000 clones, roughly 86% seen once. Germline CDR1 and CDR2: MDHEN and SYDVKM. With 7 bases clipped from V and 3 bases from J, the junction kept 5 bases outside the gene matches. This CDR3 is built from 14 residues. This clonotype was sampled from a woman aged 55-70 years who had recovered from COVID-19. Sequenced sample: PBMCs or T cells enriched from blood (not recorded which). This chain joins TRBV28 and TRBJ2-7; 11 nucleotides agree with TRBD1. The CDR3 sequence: CASTGQGAFYEQYF. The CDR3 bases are TGTGCCAGCACTGGACAGGGGGCCTTCTACGAGCAGTACTTC. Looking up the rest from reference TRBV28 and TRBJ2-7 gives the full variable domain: DVKVTQSSRYLVKRTGEKVFLECVQDMDHENMFWYRQDPGLGLRLIYFSYDVKMKEKGDIPEGYSVSREKKERFSLILESASTNQTSMYLCASTGQGAFYEQYFGPGTRLTVT.